This TCR beta chain was recovered during a study of monozygotic twins with inflammatory bowel disease. General study results and limits: Healthy co-twins showed greater TCRbeta diversity (inverse Simpson) than IBD patients. For IBD patients, clonotypes shared with others were fewer than for healthy twins, especially with disease activity. Varied immunosuppressive treatments among patients may have increased repertoire variability.

Reanalyzing the 5' RACE reads, TCRdb keeps one entry per CDR3 protein, without DNA. This sample contains some 400,000 distinct CDR3 sequences. Germline V gene lookup returns CDR1 KGHSY and CDR2 FQNENV. The CDR3 extends over 13 amino acids. Points on this clonotype: The antigen is not known.

Isolation of total RNA was performed on whole blood, with no prior T cell sorting. V gene TRBV16 combines with J gene TRBJ1-2. Sequencing input: blood. The clonotype was recovered from a human donor with ulcerative colitis or Crohn's disease, or a healthy co-twin of an affected twin (not recorded which). CDR3 loop: CASTPTRVVGYTF.